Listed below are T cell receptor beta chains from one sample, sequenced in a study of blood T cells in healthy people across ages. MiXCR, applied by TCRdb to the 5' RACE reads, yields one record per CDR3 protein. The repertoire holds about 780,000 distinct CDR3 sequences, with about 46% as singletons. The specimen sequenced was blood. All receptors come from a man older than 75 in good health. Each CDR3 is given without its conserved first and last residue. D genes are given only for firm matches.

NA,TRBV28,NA,ASSFGGSYNEQY
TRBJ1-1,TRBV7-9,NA,ASTPWTVNTEAF
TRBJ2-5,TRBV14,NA,ASSLWRTETQY
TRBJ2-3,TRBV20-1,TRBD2,SARDPTAAGTSVPDTQY
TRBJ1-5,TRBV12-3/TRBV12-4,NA,ASSLLDTSNQPQH
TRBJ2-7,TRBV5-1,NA,ASSFLQGNVDEQY
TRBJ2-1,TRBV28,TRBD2,ASSLQRESGEQF
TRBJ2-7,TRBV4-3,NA,ASSHPYEQY
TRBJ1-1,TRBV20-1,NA,SARGEIPNTEAF
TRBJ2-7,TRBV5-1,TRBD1,ASSLLGGQDSQY
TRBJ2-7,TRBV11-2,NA,ASSQALGSRGLVYEQY
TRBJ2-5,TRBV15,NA,ATSRDRGTAETQY
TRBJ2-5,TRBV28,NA,ASAWGLHPKETQY
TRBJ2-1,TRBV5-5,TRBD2,ASSPGLVNEQF
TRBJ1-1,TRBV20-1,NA,SARGTLNTEAF
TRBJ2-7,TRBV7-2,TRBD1,ASSLVTGGFYEQY
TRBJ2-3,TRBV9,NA,ASTRAASGSTDTQY
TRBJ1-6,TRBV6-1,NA,ASSELTGDNSPLH
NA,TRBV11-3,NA,ASSFSGLETQY
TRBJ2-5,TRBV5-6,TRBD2,ASSLTLAGAGETQY
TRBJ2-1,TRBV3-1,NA,ASSQDRRADNEQF
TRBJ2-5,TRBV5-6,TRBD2,ASSLAPGLAGETQY
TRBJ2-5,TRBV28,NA,ASSLLQDRRVQY
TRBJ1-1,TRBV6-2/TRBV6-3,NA,ASSYGQVNTEAF
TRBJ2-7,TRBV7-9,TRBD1,ASSGRGGTGENEQY
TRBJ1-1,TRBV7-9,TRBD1,ASRHTTGDTEAF
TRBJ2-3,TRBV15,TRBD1,ATSREAGQGGTDTQY
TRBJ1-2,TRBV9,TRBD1,ASSVGSGGAYGYT
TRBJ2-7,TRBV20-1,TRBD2,SAPSGGSPSYEQY
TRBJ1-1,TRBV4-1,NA,ASSRPFSWTEAF
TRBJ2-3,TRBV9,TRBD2,ASSVALAGALGDTQY
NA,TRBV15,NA,ATSRDRVPEQY
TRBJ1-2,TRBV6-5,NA,ASSPTQGLNYGYT
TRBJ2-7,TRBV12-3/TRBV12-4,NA,ASTLTQTYEQY
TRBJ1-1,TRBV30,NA,AWTYRVGNTEAF
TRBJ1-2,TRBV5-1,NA,ASSSLAGVSHGYT
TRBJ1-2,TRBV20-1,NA,SAISEGVYGYT
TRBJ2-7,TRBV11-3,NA,ASSLRSQGIYEQY
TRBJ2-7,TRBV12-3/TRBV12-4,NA,ASSFGQGTNYEQY
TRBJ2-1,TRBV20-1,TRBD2,SALGLAGGLNNEQF
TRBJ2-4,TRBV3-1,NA,ASSARLGAYIQY
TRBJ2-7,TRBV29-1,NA,SVYGQGNYEQY
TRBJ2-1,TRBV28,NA,AGSLGTGFRTEQF
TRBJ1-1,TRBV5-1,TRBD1,ASSLKTGQLGRWNTEAF
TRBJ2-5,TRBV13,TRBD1,ASSRRRQGQETQY
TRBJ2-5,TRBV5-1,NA,ASSLWRGPEGETQY
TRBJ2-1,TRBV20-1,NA,SARDRGPPWLQF
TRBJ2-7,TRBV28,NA,ASSPRRGYYEQY
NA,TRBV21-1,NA,ASSKWGSAGEDEQY
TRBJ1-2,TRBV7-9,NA,ASSPSSGEESYGYT
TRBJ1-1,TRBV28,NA,ASSTIVAEAF
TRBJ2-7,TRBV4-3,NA,ASSQGRGGNEQY
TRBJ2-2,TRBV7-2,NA,ASSPQQSFAGELF
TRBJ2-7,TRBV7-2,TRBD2,ASSSGLAGTHEQY